These 13 T cell receptor beta chains were all obtained from the same sample, sequenced in a study of shared clonotypes between healthy human individuals. In the naive CD8 group, cells lacked CD45RO and were positively selected for CCR7, so terminally differentiated effector memory CD45RA+ cells were left out. Repertoires were generated with immunoSEQ multiplex PCR, while TCRdb's copy carries only in-frame clones and drops some. The sample has millions of clones, about 95% seen once. Sequencing used naive CD8+ T cells sorted from blood. These receptors were taken from a man aged 18 to 30 in good health.

The chain carries TRBV4-1 and TRBJ2-1, with D maybe TRBD2 (5 bases). The CDR3 loop spans 13 amino acids. CDR1 and CDR2 from the germline V gene are MGHRA and YSYEKL. The germline V and J ends were trimmed by 2 bases and 9 bases, with 11 bases remaining between them. This chain's CDR3 is CASSQLPRGEQFF. The CDR3 DNA reads TGCGCCAGCAGCCAATTACCCCGGGGTGAGCAGTTCTTC.

This clone has only one observation. V gene TRBV19 combines with J gene TRBJ2-2; TRBD1 is a possible D gene (6 bases). CDR3 size: 14 residues. Germline loops: CDR1 LNHDA, CDR2 SQIVND (reference sequence). The V gene lost 5 bases and the J gene lost 7 bases, with 14 bases spanning the gap. The CDR3 coding sequence is TGTGCCAGTAGTCTCCAGGGGTTAAGCGGGGAGCTGTTTTTT. Protein product: CASSLQGLSGELFF.

This clone was counted once. This sequence joins TRBV6-6 and TRBJ2-5, with TRBD1 matching over 11 bases. The CDR3 extends over 16 amino acids. Per germline, CDR1 MNHNY and CDR2 SVGAGI (reference sequence). J lost 4 bases, V lost 7 bases, and 11 bases had no gene match. The chain's CDR3 is CASTRTGGILPETQYF. The CDR3 DNA reads TGTGCCAGCACTAGGACAGGGGGCATCCTCCCAGAGACCCAGTACTTC.

This clone was seen only a few times. The chain uses TRBV6-5 and TRBJ1-2; D gene unclear. Germline V CDR1 and CDR2: MNHEY, SVGAGI. The V gene lost 5 bases and the J gene lost 2 bases, with 9 bases spanning the gap. The CDR3 has 13 amino acids. The CDR3 loop reads CASSPDWNYGYTF. In nucleotides, the CDR3 is TGTGCCAGCAGTCCCGACTGGAACTATGGCTACACCTTC.

The chain combines TRBV28 with TRBJ2-5, with 7 bases matching TRBD1. The CDR3 is made up of 16 amino acids. J lost 5 bases, V lost 2 bases, and 11 bases had no gene match. Germline CDR1 MDHEN, CDR2 SYDVKM. The CDR3 sequence is CASSLERQGIAETQYF. Here the CDR3 DNA reads TGTGCCAGCAGTTTAGAAAGACAGGGTATAGCGGAGACCCAGTACTTC.

This clone was recorded only once. This CDR3 reads CASTEGPSGSDTQYF. Here the CDR3 DNA reads TGCGCCAGCACCGAGGGCCCTAGCGGGTCAGATACGCAGTATTTT. The chain combines TRBV10-2 with TRBJ2-3; 8 bases are shared with TRBD2. Germline values: CDR1 WSHSY, CDR2 SAAADI. The V segment lost 7 bases and the J segment 4 bases; nucleotides outside the gene matches: 10. The CDR3 spans 15 residues.

The chain has TRBV27 and TRBJ2-1, with 8 bases that match TRBD1. Germline V gives CDR1 MNHEY, CDR2 SMNVEV (reference sequence). CDR3 length: 14 amino acids. With V trimmed by 6 bases and J by 8 bases, 9 bases remained unmatched. The CDR3 DNA follows: TGTGCCAGCAGCTGGACAGGGACGAGGGATGAGCAGTTCTTC. Its protein is CASSWTGTRDEQFF.

V gene TRBV9 combines with J gene TRBJ2-2; a possible D gene is TRBD2 (7 bases). V was cut by 0 bases and J by 3 bases, with 15 bases left in between. CDR3 length: 17 amino acids. The V gene's germline CDR1 is SGDLS and CDR2 YYNGEE. For the CDR3, the DNA is TGTGCCAGCAGCGTAGAGGCTGGGGGGGCGTACACCGGGGAGCTGTTTTTT. Amino acids: CASSVEAGGAYTGELFF.

The chain recombines TRBV7-2 with TRBJ2-7; D remains ambiguous. This CDR3 is built from 14 residues. V was trimmed by 5 bases and J by 6 bases, leaving 17 bases between them. Germline V gives CDR1 SGHTA, CDR2 FQGNSA. CDR3 loop: CASSLGMSGTEQYF. The CDR3 DNA is TGTGCCAGCAGCCTAGGGATGTCGGGTACCGAGCAGTACTTC.

This clone was recorded once. Other DNA sequences in this specimen translate into the identical CDR3. The rearrangement joins TRBV11-2 to TRBJ2-7, with unresolved D. The germline V and J ends were trimmed by 2 bases and 1 base, with 6 bases remaining between them. The CDR3 loop spans 13 amino acids. Germline V gene lookup returns CDR1 SGHAT and CDR2 FQNNGV. CDR3 in DNA: TGTGCCAGCAGCTTATACTCTTCCTACGAGCAGTACTTC. As protein: CASSLYSSYEQYF.

V is TRBV29-1 and J is TRBJ1-2; no reliable D call. Germline-derived CDR1 and CDR2 are SQVTM and ANQGSEA. The CDR3 loop spans 15 amino acids. Trimming removed 2 bases from V and 0 bases from J, with 13 bases in between. CDR3 amino acids: CSVESGDTSNYGYTF. The CDR3 DNA follows: TGCAGCGTTGAATCAGGAGACACGTCTAACTATGGCTACACCTTC.

This sequence joins TRBV6-6 and TRBJ1-5; perhaps TRBD1 as D (5 bases). The CDR3 runs to 14 residues. Trimming stripped 6 bases from V and 1 base from J, with 10 bases between. The germline V gene has CDR1 MNHNY and CDR2 SVGAGI (reference sequence). This chain's CDR3 is CASSWDSSNQPQHF. The DNA for the CDR3 is TGTGCCAGCAGCTGGGACTCGAGCAATCAGCCCCAGCATTTT.

The chain has TRBV28 and TRBJ1-3; possibly TRBD1 for D (5 bases). V was cut by 6 bases and J by 0 bases, with 12 bases left in between. Germline values: CDR1 MDHEN, CDR2 SYDVKM. This CDR3 is built from 15 residues. In DNA form, the CDR3 reads TGTGCCAGCAGACTTCGACAGAGCTCTGGAAACACCATATATTTT. Protein: CASRLRQSSGNTIYF. Variable domain in full (rest from reference TRBV28 and TRBJ1-3): DVKVTQSSRYLVKRTGEKVFLECVQDMDHENMFWYRQDPGLGLRLIYFSYDVKMKEKGDIPEGYSVSREKKERFSLILESASTNQTSMYLCASRLRQSSGNTIYFGEGSWLTVV.